The present T cell receptor beta chain was sequenced within a study of control samples from healthy donors and cancer patients. Produced via immunoSEQ multiplex PCR; TCRdb's table is partial and in-frame only. The sample holds about 170,000 clones, around nine tenths seen once. The germline V gene encodes CDR1 MNHEY and CDR2 SVGEGT. The length of the CDR3 is 13 residues. Trimming took 2 bases from V and 5 from J, leaving 10 bases between them. The V gene is TRBV6-2 or TRBV6-3, the J gene TRBJ2-7, with no clear D. The sequenced material came from blood. This receptor was identified in a young man in good health. The CDR3 region has the DNA TGTGCCAGCAGTTACACTTCTTGGAACGAGCAGTACTTC. Protein product: CASSYTSWNEQYF.